This T cell receptor beta chain emerged from a study of blood T cell repertoires in COVID-19. Per the study methods: Estimated nucleated cell counts came from reference gene primer amplification. Method: immunoSEQ multiplex PCR; TCRdb's copy keeps in-frame clones and lacks some. V, J and clone size reflect that table, while D and trimming were determined from the DNA. This sample has approximately 160,000 clones, with 70% to 80% found just once. The germline V gene has CDR1 LNHDA and CDR2 SQIVND (reference sequence). The V gene end was trimmed by 6 bases and the J gene end by 6 bases; junction bases not matched to a gene: 9. The CDR3 sequence is 14 residues long.

What was sequenced was peripheral blood. The chain employs TRBV19 and TRBJ2-7; 9 nucleotides line up with TRBD1. This receptor was taken from a man in his 60s with acute or convalescent COVID-19. The CDR3 DNA is TGTGCCAGTAGCCTGGGACAGGGTATCGCCGAGCAGTACTTC. It is translated as CASSLGQGIAEQYF.